Listed below are T cell receptor beta chains from one sample, sequenced in a study of human T cells and chemical hapten exposure. One entry per CDR3 protein results from TCRdb running MiXCR on the RACE reads. The sample has 330,000 or so distinct CDR3 sequences, more than 5% seen once; the top ten hold about 5.4%. The sequencing here drew on whole blood, taken in connection with sensitization to the hapten diphenylcyclopropenone (DPC). Receptors originate from a woman between 18 and 29 years old with alopecia areata. Some clones in this sample may be carry-over from other donors' samples. Each CDR3 is given with its conserved first and last residue. The D gene is left open where the match is weak. Some rows have no size entry. The others give once, few or many, or a class for an expanded clone.

D gene,V gene,J gene,clone size,CDR3 DNA,CDR3 protein
TRBD2,TRBV9,TRBJ2-7,few,TGTGCCAGCACAAAAGGAAGCGGGGGATACTCCTACGAGCAGTACTTC,CASTKGSGGYSYEQYF
-,TRBV10-3,TRBJ2-7,-,TGTGCCATCAGTGGCCGTGAAGGCTCCTACGAGCAGTACTTC,CAISGREGSYEQYF
-,TRBV7-9,TRBJ2-6,-,TGTGCCAGCAGACGGGATCTCTCTGGGGCCAACGTCCTGACTTTC,CASRRDLSGANVLTF
-,TRBV6-1,TRBJ2-7,few,TGTGCCAGCAGTGAGAGGGGGGACATTGGGGCCTACGAGCAGTACTTC,CASSERGDIGAYEQYF
-,TRBV29-1,TRBJ2-7,-,TGCAGCGTACGCGCCCGGACTACATACGAGCAGTACTTC,CSVRARTTYEQYF
-,TRBV9,TRBJ1-1,many,TGTGCCAGCAGCATGAAACAGGATCTGAACACTGAAGCTTTCTTT,CASSMKQDLNTEAFF
TRBD1,TRBV3-1,TRBJ1-1,few,TGTGCCAGCAGCCGGCAGGGACAGGGAAACACTGAAGCTTTCTTT,CASSRQGQGNTEAFF
-,TRBV6-2/TRBV6-3,TRBJ1-5,many,TGTGCCAGCAGTTACAGATACAATCAGCCCCAGCATTTT,CASSYRYNQPQHF
-,TRBV7-3,TRBJ2-2,many,TGTGCCAGCAGCTTTGCAAGTGGGACCGGGGAGCTGTTTTTT,CASSFASGTGELFF
-,TRBV3-1,TRBJ1-3,few,TGTGCCAGCAGCCAACTACCGGGGGCTCTCTCTGGAAACACCATATATTTT,CASSQLPGALSGNTIYF
TRBD1,TRBV6-5,TRBJ1-2,few,TGTGCCAGCAGTCAGGACAGGGGGACGCGCCTCTATGGCTACACCTTC,CASSQDRGTRLYGYTF